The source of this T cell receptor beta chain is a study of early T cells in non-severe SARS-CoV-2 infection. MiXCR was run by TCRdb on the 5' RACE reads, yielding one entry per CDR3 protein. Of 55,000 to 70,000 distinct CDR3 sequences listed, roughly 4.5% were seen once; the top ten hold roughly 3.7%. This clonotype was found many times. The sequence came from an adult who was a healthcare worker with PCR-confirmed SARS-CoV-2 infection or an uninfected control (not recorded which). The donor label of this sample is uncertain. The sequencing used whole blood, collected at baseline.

This CDR3 is CASSESNSPNQPQHF. CDR3 coding DNA: TGTGCCAGCAGTGAAAGTAACAGCCCTAATCAGCCCCAGCATTTT. The genes are TRBV6-4 and TRBJ1-5; D gene uncertain. Germline lookup yields CDR1 MRHNA and CDR2 SNTAGT. V lost 3 bases, J lost 4 bases, and 13 bases lay in between. The CDR3 runs 15 residues.